Sequencing of this T cell receptor beta chain was carried out in a study of PD-1 blockade in classical Hodgkin lymphoma. The data were produced by immunoSEQ multiplex PCR, yet TCRdb's version contains in-frame clones alone and is incomplete. The table records more than 20,000 clones, under 85% of them present only once. As to time point: cycle 4 day 1 (C4D1), after five to seven weeks of nivolumab. All patients experienced relapse after autologous stem cell transplantation, and brentuximab vedotin exposure was variable. Germline V gene sequence: CDR1 MNHEY, CDR2 SVGAGI. The CDR3 consists of 12 residues. V lost 8 bases and J lost 10; bases outside the gene matches: 8.

The chain employs TRBV6-5 and TRBJ1-1; 9 nucleotides agree with TRBD1. This material consisted of peripheral blood mononuclear cells (PBMCs), taken before the fourth cycle of nivolumab. The sequence was collected from a human donor with classical Hodgkin lymphoma. CDR3 in amino acids: CASLEGTGRAFF. For the CDR3, the DNA is TGTGCCAGCCTAGAAGGGACAGGGCGAGCTTTCTTT.